This TCR beta chain is from a study of blood T cell repertoires in COVID-19. Germline V gene lookup returns CDR1 SGHDT and CDR2 YYEEEE. V was clipped by 5 bases and J by 1 base, with 9 bases between them. This CDR3 is built from 14 residues. Some clones are missing from TCRdb's copy, which holds only in-frame ones; the method was immunoSEQ multiplex PCR. The sample has some 200,000 clones; roughly 94% are singletons. This chain connects TRBV5-6 to TRBJ1-4; D ambiguous. The specimen was peripheral blood. This sequence was found in a young man with COVID-19, enrolled during active disease. The DNA for the CDR3 is TGTGCCAGCAGGGCTGAGGGAACTAATGAAAAACTGTTTTTT. It encodes CASRAEGTNEKLFF.